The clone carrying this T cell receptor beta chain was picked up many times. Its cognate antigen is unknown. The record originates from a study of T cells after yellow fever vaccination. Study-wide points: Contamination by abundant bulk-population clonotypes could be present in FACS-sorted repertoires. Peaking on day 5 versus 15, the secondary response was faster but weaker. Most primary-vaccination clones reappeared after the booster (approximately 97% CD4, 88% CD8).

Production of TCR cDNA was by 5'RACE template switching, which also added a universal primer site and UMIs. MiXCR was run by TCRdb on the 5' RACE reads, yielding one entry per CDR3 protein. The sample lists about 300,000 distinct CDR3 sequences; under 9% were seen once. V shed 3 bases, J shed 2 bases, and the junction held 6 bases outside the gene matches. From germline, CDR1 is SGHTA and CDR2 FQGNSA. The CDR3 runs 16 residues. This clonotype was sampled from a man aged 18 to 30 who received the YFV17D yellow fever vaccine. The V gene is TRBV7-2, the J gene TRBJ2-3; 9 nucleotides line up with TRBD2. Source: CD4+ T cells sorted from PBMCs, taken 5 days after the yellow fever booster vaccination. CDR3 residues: CASSLVAGVTTDTQYF. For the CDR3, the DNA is TGTGCCAGCAGCTTGGTAGCGGGGGTTACCACAGATACGCAGTATTTT.